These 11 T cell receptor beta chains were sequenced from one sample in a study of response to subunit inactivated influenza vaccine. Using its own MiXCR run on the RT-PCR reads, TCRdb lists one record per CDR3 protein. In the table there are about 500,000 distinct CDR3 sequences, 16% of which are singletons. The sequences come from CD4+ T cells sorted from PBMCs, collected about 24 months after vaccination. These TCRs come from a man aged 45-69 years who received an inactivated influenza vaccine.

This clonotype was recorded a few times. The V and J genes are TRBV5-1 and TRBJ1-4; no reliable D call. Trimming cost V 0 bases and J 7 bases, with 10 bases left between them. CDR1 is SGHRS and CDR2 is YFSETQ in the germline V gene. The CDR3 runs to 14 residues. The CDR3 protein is CASSLAPAVEKLFF. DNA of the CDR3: TGCGCCAGCAGCTTGGCCCCGGCCGTTGAAAAACTGTTTTTT.

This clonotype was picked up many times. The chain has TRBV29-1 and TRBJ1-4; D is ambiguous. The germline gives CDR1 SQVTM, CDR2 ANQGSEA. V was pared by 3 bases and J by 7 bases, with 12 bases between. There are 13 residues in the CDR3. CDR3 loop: CSVDGVMGEKLFF. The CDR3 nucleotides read TGCAGCGTTGACGGGGTGATGGGTGAAAAACTGTTTTTT.

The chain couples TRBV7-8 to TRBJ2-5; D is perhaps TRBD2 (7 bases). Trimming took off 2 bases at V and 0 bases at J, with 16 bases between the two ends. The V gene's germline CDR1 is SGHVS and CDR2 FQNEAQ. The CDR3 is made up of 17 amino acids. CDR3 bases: TGTGCCAGCAGCTTAACCCTAGGGGGGGTGTACCAAGAGACCCAGTACTTC. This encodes CASSLTLGGVYQETQYF.

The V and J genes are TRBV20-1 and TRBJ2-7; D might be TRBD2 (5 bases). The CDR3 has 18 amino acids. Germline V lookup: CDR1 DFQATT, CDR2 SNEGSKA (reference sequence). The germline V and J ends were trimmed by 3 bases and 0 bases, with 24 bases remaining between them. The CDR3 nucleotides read TGCAGTGCTAGTCGGGGTCCCATTATAAGGTTTAGCTCCTACGAGCAGTACTTC. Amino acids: CSASRGPIIRFSSYEQYF.

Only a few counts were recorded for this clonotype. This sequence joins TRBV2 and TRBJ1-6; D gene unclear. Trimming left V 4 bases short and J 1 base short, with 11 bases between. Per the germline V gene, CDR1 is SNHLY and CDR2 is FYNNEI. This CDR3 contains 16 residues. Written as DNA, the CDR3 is TGTGCCAGCAGTGCCGACCAGAAATCCTATAATTCACCCCTCCACTTT. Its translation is CASSADQKSYNSPLHF.

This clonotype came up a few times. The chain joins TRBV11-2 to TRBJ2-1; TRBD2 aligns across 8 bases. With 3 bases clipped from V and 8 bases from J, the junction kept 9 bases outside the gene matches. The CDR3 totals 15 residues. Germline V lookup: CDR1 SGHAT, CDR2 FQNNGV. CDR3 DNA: TGTGCCAGCAGCTTTTTCGCGGGGGGCCCAGATGAGCAGTTCTTC. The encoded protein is CASSFFAGGPDEQFF.

The CDR3 sequence: CSASISGSTDTQYF. In DNA form, the CDR3 reads TGCAGTGCTAGTATTAGCGGGAGCACAGATACGCAGTATTTT. This chain connects TRBV20-1 to TRBJ2-3; 7 positions agree with TRBD2. The CDR3 covers 14 residues. Trimming cost V 3 bases and J 0 bases; bases outside gene matches: 3. Looked up from germline, CDR1 is DFQATT and CDR2 is SNEGSKA (reference sequence).

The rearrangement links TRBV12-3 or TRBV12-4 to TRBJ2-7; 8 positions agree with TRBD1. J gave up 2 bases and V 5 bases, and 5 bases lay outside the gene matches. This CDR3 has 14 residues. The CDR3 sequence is CASSPRDRTYEQYF. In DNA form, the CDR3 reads TGTGCCAGCAGTCCCCGGGACAGGACCTACGAGCAGTACTTC.

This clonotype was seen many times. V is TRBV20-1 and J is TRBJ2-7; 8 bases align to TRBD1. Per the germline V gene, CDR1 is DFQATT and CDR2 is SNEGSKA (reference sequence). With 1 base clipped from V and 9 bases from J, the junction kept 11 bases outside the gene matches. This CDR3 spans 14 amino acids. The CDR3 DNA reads TGCAGTGCTAGAGCAGGACAGGGAAACTTCGGGCAGTACTTC. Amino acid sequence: CSARAGQGNFGQYF.

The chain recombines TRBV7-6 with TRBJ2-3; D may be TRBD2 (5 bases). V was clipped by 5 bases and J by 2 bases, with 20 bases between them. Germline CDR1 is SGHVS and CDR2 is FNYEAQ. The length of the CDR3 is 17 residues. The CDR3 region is CASSELTERKLTDTQYF. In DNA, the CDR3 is TGTGCCAGCAGCGAACTTACCGAGCGGAAACTCACAGATACGCAGTATTTT. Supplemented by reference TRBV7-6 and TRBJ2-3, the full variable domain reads GAGVSQSPRYKVTKRGQDVALRCDPISGHVSLYWYRQALGQGPEFLTYFNYEAQQDKSGLPNDRFSAERPEGSISTLTIQRTEQRDSAMYRCASSELTERKLTDTQYFGPGTRLTVL.

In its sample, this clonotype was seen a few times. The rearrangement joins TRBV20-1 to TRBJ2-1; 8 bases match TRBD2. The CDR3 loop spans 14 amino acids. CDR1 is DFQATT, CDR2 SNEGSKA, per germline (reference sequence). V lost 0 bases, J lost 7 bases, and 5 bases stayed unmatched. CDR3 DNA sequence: TGCAGTGCTAGAGACGGGGGGGCCAGGAATGAGCAGTTCTTC. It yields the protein CSARDGGARNEQFF.